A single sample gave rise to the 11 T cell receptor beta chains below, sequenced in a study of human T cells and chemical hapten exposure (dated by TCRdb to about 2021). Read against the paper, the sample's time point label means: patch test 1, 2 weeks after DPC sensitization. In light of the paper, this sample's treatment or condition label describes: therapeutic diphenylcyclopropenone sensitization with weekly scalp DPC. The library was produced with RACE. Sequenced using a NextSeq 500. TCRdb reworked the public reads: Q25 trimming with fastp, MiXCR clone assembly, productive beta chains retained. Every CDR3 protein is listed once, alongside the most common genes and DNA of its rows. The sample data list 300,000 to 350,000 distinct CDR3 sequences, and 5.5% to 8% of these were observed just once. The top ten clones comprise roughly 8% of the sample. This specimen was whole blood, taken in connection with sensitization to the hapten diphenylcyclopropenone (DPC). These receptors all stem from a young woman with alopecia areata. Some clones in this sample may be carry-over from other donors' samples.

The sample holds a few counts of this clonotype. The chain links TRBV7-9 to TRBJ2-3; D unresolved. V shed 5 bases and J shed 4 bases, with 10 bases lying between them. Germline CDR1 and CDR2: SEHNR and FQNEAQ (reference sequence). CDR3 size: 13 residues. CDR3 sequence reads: CASSPAIADTQYF. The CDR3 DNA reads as TGTGCCAGCAGCCCCGCGATCGCAGATACGCAGTATTTT. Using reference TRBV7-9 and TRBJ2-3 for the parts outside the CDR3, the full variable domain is DTGVSQNPRHKITKRGQNVTFRCDPISEHNRLYWYRQTLGQGPEFLTYFQNEAQLEKSRLLSDRFSAERPKGSFSTLEIQRTEQGDSAMYLCASSPAIADTQYFGPGTRLTVL.

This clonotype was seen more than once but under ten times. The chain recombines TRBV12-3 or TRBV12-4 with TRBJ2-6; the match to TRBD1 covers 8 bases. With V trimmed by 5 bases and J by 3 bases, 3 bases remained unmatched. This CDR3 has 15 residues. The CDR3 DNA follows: TGTGCCAGCAGTCCTGACAGGGGTGGGGCCAACGTCCTGACTTTC. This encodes CASSPDRGGANVLTF.

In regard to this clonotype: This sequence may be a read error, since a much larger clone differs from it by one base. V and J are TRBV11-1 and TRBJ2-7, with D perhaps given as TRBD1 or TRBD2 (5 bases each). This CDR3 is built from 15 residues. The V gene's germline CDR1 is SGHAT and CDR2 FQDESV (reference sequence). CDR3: CASGLGSGPHYEQYF. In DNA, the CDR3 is TGTGCCAGCGGCTTAGGATCGGGACCACACTACGAGCAGTACTTC.

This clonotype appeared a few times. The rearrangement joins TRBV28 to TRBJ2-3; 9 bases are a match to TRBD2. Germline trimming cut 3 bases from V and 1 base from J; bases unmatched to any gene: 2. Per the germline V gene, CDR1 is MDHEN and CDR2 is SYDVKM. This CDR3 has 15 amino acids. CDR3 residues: CASSFQRGGTDTQYF. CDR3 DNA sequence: TGTGCCAGCAGTTTCCAGCGGGGGGGCACAGATACGCAGTATTTT.

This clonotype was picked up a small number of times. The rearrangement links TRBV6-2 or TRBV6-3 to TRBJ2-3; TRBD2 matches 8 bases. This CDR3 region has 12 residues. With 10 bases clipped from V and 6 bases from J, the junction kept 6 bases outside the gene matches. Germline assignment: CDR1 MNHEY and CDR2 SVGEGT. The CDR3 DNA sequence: TGTGCCACCGAGGGCGGGGGGGATACGCAGTATTTT. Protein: CATEGGGDTQYF.

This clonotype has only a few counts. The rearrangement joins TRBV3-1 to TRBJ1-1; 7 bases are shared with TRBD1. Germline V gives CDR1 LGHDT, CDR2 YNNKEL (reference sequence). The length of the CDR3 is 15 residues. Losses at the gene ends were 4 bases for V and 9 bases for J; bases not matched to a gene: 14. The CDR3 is CASSRPTRTGRQAFF. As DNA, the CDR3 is TGTGCCAGCAGCCGACCGACTAGGACAGGTCGGCAAGCTTTCTTT.

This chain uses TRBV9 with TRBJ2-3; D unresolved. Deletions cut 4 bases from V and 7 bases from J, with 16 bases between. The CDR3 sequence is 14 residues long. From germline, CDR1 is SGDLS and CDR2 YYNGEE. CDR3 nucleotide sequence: TGTGCCAGCAGCCCCCCCGGGCTTAGATATACGCAGTATTTT. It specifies CASSPPGLRYTQYF.

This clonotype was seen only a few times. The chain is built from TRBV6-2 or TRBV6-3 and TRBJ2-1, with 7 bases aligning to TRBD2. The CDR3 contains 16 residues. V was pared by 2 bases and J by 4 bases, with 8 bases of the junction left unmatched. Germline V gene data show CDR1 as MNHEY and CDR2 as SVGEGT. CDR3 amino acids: CASSYPASGYYNEQFF. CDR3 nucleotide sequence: TGTGCCAGCAGTTACCCGGCTAGCGGTTATTACAATGAGCAGTTCTTC.

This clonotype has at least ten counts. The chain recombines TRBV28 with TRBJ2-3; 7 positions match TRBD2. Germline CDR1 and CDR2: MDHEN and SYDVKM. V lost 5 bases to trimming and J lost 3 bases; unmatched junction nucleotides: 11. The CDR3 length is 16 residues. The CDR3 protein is CASSPTRDYKTDTQYF. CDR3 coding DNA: TGTGCCAGCAGTCCCACACGGGACTACAAAACAGATACGCAGTATTTT.

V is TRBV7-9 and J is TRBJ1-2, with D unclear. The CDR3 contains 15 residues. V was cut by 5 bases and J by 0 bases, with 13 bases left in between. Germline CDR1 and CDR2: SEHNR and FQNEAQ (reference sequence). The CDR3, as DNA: TGTGCCAGCAGCCCTCCTTTGACGGCTAACTATGGCTACACCTTC. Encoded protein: CASSPPLTANYGYTF. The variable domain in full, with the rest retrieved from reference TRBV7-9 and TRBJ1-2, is DTGVSQNPRHKITKRGQNVTFRCDPISEHNRLYWYRQTLGQGPEFLTYFQNEAQLEKSRLLSDRFSAERPKGSFSTLEIQRTEQGDSAMYLCASSPPLTANYGYTFGSGTRLTVV.

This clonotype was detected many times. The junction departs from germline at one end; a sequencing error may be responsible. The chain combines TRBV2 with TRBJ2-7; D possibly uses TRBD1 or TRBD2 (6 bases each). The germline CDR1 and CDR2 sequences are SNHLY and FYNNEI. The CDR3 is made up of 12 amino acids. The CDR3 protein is CASSERGTLSSF. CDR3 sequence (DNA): TGTGCCAGCAGTGAAAGGGGGACTCTGTCTTCCTTC.